This T cell receptor beta chain was recovered during a study of cytomegalovirus exposure and HLA in healthy donors. Study findings and constraints: Later analysis associated a missense DCLRE1C variant with TCR beta V- and J-gene trimming.

The CDR3 is made up of 18 amino acids. The V and J ends lost 1 base and 1 base respectively, with 17 bases between them. From germline, CDR1 is SGHRS and CDR2 YFSETQ. The PCR ran on 60 Vbeta and 13 Jbeta primers. Profiled with immunoSEQ multiplex PCR; TCRdb holds only in-frame clones, not every one. The data contain roughly 150,000 clones, about 80% of them singletons. Notes on this clone: What it binds is unknown.

The receptor comes from a woman aged 45-60 years in good health and CMV-seropositive. This chain uses TRBV5-1 with TRBJ1-4; D may be TRBD1 (6 bases). The sequenced sample was PBMCs. This chain's CDR3 is CASSLSGRTDRTNEKLFF. Written as DNA, the CDR3 is TGCGCCAGCAGCTTGTCGGGACGGACAGATAGAACTAATGAAAAACTGTTTTTT.